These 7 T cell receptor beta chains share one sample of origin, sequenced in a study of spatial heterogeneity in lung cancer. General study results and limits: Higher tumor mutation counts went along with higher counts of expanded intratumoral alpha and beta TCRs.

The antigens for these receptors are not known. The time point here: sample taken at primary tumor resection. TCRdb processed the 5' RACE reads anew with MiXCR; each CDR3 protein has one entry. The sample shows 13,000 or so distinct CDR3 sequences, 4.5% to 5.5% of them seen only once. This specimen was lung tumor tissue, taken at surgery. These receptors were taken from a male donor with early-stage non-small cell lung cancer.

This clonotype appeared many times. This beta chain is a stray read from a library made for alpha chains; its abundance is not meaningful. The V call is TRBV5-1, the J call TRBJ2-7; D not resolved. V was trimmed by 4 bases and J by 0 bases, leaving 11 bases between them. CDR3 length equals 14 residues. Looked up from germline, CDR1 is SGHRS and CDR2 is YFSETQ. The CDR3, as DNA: TGCGCCAGCAGCCCGATAGTGAGCTCCTACGAGCAGTACTTC. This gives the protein CASSPIVSSYEQYF.

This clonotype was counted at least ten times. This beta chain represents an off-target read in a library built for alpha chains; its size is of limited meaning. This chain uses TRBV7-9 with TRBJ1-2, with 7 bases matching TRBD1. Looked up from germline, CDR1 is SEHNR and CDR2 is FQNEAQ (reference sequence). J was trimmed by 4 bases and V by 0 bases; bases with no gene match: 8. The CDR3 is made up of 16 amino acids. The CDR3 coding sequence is TGTGCCAGCAGCTTAGCAGGGGGCCGCGTGGGCTATGGCTACACCTTC. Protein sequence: CASSLAGGRVGYGYTF.

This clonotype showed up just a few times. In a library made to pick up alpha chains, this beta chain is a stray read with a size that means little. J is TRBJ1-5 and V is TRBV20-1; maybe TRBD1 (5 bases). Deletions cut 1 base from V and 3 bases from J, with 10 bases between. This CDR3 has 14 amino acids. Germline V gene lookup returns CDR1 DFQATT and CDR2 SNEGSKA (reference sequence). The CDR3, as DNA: TGCAGTGCTAGAGCCGGGACCTTCAATCAGCCCCAGCATTTT. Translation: CSARAGTFNQPQHF.

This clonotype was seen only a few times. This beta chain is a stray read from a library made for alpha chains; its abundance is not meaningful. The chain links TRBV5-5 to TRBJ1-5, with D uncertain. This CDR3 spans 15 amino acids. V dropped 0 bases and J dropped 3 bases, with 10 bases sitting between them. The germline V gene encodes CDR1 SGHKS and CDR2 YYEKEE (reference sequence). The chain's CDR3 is CASSLGTSYNQPQHF. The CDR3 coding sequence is TGTGCCAGCAGCTTGGGAACTTCATACAATCAGCCCCAGCATTTT.

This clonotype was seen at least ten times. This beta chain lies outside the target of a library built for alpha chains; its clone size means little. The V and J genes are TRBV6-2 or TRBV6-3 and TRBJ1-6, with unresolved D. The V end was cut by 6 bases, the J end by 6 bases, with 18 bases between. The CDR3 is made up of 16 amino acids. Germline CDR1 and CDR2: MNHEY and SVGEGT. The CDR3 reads CASRPIEGRINSPLHF. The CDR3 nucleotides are TGTGCCAGCAGACCGATTGAGGGTCGGATTAATTCACCCCTCCACTTT.

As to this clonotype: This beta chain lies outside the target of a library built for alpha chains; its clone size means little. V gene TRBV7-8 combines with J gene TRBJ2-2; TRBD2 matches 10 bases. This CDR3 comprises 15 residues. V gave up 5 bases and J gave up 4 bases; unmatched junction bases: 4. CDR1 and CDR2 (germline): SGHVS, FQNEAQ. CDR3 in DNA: TGTGCCAGCAGCGCCAGCGGGGGGGCCACCGGGGAGCTGTTTTTT. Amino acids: CASSASGGATGELFF. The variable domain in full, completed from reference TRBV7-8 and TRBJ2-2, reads GAGVSQSPRYKVAKRGQDVALRCDPISGHVSLFWYQQALGQGPEFLTYFQNEAQLDKSGLPSDRFFAERPEGSVSTLKIQRTQQEDSAVYLCASSASGGATGELFFGEGSRLTVL.

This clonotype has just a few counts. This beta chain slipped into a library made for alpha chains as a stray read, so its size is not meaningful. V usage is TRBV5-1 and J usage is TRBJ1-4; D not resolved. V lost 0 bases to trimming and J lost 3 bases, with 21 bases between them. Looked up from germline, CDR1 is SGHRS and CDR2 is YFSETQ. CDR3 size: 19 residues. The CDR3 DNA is TGCGCCAGCAGCTTGGGCAGAAATACCTACGACCCTCCTAATGAAAAACTGTTTTTT. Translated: CASSLGRNTYDPPNEKLFF.